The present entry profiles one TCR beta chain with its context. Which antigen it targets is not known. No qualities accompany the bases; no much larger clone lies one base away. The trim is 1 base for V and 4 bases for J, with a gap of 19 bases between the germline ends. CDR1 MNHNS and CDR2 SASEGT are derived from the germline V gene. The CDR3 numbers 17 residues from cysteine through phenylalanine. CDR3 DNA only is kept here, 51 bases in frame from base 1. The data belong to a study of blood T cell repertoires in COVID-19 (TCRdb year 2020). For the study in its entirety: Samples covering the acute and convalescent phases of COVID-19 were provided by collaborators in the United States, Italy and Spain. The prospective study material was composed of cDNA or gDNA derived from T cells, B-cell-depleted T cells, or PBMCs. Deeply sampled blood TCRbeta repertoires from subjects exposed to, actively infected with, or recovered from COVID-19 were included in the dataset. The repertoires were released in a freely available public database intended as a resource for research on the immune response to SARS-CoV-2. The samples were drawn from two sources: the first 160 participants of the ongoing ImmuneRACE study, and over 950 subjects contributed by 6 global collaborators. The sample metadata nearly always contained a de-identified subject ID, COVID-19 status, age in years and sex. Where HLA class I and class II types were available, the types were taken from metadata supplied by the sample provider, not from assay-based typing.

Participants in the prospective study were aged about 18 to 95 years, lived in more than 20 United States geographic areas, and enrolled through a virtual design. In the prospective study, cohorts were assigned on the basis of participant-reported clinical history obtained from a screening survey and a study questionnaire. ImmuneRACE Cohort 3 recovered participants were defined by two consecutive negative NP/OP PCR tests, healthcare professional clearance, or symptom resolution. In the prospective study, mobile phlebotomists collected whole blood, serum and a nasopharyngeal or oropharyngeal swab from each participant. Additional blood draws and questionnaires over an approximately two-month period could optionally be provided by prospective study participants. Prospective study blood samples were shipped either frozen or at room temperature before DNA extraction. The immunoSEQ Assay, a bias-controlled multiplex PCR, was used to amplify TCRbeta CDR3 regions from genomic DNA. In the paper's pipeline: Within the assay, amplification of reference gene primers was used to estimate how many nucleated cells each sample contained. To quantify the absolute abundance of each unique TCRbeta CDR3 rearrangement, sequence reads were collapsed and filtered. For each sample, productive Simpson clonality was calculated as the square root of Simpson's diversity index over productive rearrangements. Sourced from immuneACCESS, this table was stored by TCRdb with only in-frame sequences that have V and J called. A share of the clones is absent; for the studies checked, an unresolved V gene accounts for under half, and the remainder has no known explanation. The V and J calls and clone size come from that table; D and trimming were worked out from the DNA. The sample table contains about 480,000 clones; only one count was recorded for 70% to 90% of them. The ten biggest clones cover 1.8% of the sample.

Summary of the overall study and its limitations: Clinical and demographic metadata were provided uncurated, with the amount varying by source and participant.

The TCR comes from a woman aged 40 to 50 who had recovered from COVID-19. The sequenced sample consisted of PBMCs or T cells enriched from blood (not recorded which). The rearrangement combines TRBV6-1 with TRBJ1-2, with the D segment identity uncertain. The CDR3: CASSEVAASKWIYGYTF. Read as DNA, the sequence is TGTGCCAGCAGTGAAGTAGCCGCTTCAAAATGGATCTATGGCTACACCTTC.